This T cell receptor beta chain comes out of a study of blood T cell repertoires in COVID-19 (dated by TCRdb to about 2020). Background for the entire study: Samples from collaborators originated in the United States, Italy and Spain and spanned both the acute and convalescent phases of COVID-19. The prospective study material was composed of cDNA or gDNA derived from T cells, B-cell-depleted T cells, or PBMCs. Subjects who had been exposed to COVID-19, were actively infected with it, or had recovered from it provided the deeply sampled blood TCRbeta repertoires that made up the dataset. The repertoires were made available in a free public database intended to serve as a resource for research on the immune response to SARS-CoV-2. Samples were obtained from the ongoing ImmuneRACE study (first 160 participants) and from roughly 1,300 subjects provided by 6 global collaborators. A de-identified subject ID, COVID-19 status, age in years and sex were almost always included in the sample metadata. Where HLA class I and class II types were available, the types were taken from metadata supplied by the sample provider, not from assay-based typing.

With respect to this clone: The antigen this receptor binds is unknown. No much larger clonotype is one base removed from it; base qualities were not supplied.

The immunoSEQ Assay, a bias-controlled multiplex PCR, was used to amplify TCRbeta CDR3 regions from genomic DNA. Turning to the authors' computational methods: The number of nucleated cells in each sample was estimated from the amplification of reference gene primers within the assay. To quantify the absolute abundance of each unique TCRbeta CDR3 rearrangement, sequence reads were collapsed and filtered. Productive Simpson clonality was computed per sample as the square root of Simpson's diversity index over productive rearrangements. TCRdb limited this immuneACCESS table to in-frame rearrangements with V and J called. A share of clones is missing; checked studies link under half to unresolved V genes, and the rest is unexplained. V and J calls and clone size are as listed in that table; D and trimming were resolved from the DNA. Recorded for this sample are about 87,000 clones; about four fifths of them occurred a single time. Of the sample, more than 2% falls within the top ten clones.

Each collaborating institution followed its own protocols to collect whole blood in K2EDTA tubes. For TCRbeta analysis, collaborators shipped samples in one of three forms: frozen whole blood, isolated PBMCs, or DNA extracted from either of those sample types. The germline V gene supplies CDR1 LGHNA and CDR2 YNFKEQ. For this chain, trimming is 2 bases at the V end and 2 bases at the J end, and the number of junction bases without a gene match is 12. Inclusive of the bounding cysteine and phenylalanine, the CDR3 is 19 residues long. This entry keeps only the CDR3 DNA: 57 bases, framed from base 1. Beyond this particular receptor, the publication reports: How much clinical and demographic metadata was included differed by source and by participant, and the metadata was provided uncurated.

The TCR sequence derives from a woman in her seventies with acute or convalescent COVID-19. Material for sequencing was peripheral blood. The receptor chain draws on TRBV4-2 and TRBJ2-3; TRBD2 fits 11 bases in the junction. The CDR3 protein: CASSQYLGTSGGYTDTQYF. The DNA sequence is TGTGCCAGCAGCCAATACCTTGGAACTAGCGGGGGCTACACAGATACGCAGTATTTT.